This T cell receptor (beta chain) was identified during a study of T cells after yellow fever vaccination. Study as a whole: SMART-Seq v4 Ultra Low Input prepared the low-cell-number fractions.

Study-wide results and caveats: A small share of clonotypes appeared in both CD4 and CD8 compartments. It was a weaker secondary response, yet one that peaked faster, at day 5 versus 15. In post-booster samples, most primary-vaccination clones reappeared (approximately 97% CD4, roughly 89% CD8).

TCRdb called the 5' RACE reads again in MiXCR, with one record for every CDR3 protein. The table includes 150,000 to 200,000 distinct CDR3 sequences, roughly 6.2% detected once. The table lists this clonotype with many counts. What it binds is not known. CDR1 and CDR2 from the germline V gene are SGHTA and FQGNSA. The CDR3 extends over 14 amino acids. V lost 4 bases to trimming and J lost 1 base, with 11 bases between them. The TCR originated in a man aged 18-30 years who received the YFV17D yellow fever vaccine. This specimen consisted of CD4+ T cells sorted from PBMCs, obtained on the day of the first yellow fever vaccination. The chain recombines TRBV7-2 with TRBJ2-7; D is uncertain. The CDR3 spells CASSYWALSYEQYF. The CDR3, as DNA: TGTGCCAGCAGCTACTGGGCCTTATCCTACGAGCAGTACTTC. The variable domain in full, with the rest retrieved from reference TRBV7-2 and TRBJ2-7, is GAGVSQSPSNKVTEKGKDVELRCDPISGHTALYWYRQSLGQGLEFLIYFQGNSAPDKSGLPSDRFSAERTGGSVSTLTIQRTQQEDSAVYLCASSYWALSYEQYFGPGTRLTVT.